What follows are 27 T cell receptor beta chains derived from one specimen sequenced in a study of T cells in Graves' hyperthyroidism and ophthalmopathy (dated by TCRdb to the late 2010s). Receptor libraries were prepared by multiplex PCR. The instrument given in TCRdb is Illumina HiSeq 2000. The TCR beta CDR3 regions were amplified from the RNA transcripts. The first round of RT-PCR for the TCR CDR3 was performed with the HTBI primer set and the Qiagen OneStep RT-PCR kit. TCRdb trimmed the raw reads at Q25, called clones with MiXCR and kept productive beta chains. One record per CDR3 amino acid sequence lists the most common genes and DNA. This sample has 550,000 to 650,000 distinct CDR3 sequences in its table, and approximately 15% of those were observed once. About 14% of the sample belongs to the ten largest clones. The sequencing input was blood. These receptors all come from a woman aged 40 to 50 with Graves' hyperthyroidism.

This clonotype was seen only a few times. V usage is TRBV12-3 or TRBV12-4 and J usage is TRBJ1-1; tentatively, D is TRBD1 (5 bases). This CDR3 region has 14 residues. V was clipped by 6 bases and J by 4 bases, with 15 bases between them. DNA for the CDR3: TGTGCCAGCAGGTCCCCCTGGGGGGGCACTGAAGCTTTCTTT. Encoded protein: CASRSPWGGTEAFF.

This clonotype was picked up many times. Written as DNA, the CDR3 is TGTGCCAGCAGTCCGACAGGGAGGGGCTACAATGAGCAGTTCTTC. Translation: CASSPTGRGYNEQFF. This chain connects TRBV28 to TRBJ2-1; D possibly matches TRBD1 or TRBD2 (7 bases each). Trimming cost V 5 bases and J 3 bases, with 14 bases left between them. CDR1 is MDHEN and CDR2 is SYDVKM in the germline V gene. The CDR3 extends over 15 amino acids.

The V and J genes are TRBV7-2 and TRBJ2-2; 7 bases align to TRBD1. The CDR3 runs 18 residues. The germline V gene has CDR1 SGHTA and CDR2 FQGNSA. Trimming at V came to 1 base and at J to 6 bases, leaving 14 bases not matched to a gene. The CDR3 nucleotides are TGTGCCAGCAGCTTAGTGGGATTAGAGACAGGGCATCCCGGGGAGCTGTTTTTT. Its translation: CASSLVGLETGHPGELFF. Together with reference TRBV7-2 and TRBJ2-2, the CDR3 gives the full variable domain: GAGVSQSPSNKVTEKGKDVELRCDPISGHTALYWYRQSLGQGLEFLIYFQGNSAPDKSGLPSDRFSAERTGGSVSTLTIQRTQQEDSAVYLCASSLVGLETGHPGELFFGEGSRLTVL.

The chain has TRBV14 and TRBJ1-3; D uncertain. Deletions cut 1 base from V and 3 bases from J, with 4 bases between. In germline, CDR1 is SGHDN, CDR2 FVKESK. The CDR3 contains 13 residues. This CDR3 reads CASSQVVGNTIYF. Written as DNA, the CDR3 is TGTGCCAGCAGCCAAGTCGTTGGAAACACCATATATTTT. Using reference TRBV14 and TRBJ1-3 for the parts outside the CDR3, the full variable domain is EAGVTQFPSHSVIEKGQTVTLRCDPISGHDNLYWYRRVMGKEIKFLLHFVKESKQDESGMPNNRFLAERTGGTYSTLKVQPAELEDSGVYFCASSQVVGNTIYFGEGSWLTVV.

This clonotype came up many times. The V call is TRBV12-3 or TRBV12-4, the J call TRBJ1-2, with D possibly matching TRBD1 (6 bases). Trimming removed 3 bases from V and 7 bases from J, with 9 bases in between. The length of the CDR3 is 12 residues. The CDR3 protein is CASSFRGSGYTF. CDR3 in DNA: TGTGCCAGCAGTTTCAGGGGATCTGGCTACACCTTC.

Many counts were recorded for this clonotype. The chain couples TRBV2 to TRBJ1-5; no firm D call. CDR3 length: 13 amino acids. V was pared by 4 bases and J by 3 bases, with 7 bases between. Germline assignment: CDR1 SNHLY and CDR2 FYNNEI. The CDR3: CASSGQLNQPQHF. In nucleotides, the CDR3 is TGTGCCAGCAGTGGGCAGCTCAATCAGCCCCAGCATTTT. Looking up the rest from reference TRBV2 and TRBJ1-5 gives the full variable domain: EPEVTQTPSHQVTQMGQEVILRCVPISNHLYFYWYRQILGQKVEFLVSFYNNEISEKSEIFDDQFSVERPDGSNFTLKIRSTKLEDSAMYFCASSGQLNQPQHFGDGTRLSIL.

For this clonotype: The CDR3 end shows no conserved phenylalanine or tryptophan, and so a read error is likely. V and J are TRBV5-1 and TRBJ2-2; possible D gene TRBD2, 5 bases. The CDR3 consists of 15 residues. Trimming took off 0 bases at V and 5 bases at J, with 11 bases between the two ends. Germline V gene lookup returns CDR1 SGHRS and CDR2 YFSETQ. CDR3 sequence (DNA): TGCGCCAGCAGCTTGGAGACTACGGGGACCGGGGAGCTGTTTTTA. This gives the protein CASSLETTGTGELFL.

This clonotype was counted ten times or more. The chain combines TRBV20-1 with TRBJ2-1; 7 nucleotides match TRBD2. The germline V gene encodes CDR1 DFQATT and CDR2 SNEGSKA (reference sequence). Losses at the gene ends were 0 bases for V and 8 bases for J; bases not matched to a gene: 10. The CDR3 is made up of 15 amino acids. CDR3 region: CSARDGGGLSDEQFF. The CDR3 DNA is TGCAGTGCTAGAGATGGGGGAGGGTTGTCGGATGAGCAGTTCTTC.

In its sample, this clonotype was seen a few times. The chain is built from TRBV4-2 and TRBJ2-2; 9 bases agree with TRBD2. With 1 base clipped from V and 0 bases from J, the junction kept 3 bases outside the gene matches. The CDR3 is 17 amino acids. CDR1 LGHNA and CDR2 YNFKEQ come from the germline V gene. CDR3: CASSQVAGASNTGELFF. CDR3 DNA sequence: TGTGCCAGCAGCCAAGTAGCGGGAGCGTCGAACACCGGGGAGCTGTTTTTT.

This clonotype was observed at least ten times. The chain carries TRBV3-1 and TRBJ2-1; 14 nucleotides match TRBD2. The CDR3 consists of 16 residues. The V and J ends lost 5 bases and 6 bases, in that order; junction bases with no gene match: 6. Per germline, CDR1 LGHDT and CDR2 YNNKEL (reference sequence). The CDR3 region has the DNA TGTGCCAGCAGCTCCGGGACTAGCGGGAGTATCAATGAGCAGTTCTTC. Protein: CASSSGTSGSINEQFF.

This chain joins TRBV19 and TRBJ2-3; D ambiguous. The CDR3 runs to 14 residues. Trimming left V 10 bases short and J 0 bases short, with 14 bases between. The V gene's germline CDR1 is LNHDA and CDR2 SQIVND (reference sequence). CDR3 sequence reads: CATTEAPSTDTQYF. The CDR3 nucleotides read TGTGCCACCACAGAAGCTCCTAGCACAGATACGCAGTATTTT.

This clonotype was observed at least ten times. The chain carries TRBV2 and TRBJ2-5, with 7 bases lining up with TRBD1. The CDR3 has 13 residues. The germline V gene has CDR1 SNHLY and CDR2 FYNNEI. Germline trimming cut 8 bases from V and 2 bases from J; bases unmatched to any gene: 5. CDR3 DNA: TGTGCCAGCCAGGGACAGCTACAAGAGACCCAGTACTTC. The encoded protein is CASQGQLQETQYF.

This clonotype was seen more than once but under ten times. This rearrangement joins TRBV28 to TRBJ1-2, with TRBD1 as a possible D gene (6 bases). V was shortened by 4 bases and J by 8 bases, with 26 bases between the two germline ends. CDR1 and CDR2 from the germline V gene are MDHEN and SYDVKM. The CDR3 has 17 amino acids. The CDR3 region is CASSSNFGVQGLQGYTF. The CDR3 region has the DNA TGTGCCAGCAGTTCAAACTTCGGAGTACAGGGACTTCAAGGCTACACCTTC.

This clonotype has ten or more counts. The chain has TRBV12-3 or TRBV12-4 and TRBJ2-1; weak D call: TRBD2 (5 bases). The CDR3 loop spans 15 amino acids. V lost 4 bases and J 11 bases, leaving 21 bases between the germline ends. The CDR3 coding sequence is TGTGCCAGCAGTTCATCAGCGGTCGGATCGGGAAAGCAGTTCTTC. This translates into CASSSSAVGSGKQFF.

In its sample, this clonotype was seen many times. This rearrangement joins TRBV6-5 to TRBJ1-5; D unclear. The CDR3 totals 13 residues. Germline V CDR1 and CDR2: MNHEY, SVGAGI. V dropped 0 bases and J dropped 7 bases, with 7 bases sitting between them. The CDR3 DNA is TGTGCCAGCAGTTACTCGGGCGTGCAGCCCCAGCATTTT. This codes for CASSYSGVQPQHF.

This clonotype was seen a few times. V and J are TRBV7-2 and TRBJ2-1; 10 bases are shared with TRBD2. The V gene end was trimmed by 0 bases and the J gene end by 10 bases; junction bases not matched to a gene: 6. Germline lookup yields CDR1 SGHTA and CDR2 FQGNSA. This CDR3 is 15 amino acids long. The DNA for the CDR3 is TGTGCCAGCAGCTTAGCCTTACTAGCGGGATGGGAGCAGTTCTTC. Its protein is CASSLALLAGWEQFF.

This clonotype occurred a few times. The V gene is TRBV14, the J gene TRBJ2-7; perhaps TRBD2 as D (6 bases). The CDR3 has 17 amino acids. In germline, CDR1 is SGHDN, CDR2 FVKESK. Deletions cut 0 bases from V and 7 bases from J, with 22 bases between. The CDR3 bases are TGTGCCAGCAGCCAAGATCTTGGTAGCGGCTCCTACGCAGAGCAGTACTTC. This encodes CASSQDLGSGSYAEQYF.

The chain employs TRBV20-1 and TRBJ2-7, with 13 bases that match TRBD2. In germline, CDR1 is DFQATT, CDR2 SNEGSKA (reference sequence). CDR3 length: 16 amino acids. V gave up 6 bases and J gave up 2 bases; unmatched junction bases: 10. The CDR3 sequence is CSAQPTSGRWAYEQYF. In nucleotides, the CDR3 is TGCAGTGCGCAGCCGACTAGCGGGAGGTGGGCCTACGAGCAGTACTTC.

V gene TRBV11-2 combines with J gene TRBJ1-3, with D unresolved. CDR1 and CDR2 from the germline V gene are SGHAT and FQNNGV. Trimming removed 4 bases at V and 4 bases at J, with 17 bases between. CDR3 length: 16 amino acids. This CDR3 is CASSSMARAGGNTIYF. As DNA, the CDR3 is TGTGCCAGCAGCTCCATGGCGCGGGCCGGAGGAAACACCATATATTTT.

For the CDR3, the DNA is TGTGCCAGCAGTTACACAGGGAGCGGGGAGCTGTTTTTT. This encodes CASSYTGSGELFF. This sequence joins TRBV6-5 and TRBJ2-2; tentative D call: TRBD1 (6 bases). This CDR3 is built from 13 residues. The ends were cut back, 2 bases at V and 7 bases at J, with 8 bases in the middle. Germline assignment: CDR1 MNHEY and CDR2 SVGAGI.

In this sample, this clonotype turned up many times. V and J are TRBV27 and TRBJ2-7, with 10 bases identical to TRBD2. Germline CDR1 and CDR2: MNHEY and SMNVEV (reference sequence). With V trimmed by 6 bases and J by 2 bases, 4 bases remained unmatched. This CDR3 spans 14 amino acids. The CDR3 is CASSTGLAAYEQYF. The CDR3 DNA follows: TGTGCCAGCAGCACCGGACTAGCGGCCTACGAGCAGTACTTC.

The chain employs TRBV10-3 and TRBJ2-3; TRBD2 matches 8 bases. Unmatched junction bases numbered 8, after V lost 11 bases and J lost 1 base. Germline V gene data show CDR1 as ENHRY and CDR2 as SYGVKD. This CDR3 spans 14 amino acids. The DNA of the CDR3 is TGTGCCGGACGGCCAGCGGGGGGCACAGATACGCAGTATTTT. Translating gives CAGRPAGGTDTQYF.

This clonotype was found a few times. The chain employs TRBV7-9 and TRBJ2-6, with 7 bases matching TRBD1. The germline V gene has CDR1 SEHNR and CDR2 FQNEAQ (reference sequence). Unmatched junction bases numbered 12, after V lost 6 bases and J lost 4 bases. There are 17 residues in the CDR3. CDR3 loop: CASRPTEGAPGANVLTF. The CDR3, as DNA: TGTGCCAGCAGGCCTACCGAGGGGGCGCCCGGGGCCAACGTCCTGACTTTC.

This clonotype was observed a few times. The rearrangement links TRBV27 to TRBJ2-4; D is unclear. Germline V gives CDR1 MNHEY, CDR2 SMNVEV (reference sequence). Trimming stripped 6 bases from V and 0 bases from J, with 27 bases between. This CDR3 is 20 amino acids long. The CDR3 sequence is CASRGGLVEPAPIAKNIQYF. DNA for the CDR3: TGTGCCAGCAGAGGTGGCCTTGTAGAGCCAGCCCCGATAGCCAAAAACATTCAGTACTTC.

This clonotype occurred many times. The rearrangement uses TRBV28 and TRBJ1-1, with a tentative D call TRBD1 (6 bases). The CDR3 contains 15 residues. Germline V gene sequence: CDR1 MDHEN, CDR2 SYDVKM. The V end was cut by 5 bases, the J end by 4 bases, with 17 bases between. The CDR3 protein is CASSVGGLGSTEAFF. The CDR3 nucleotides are TGTGCCAGCAGTGTAGGGGGGCTAGGGAGCACTGAAGCTTTCTTT.

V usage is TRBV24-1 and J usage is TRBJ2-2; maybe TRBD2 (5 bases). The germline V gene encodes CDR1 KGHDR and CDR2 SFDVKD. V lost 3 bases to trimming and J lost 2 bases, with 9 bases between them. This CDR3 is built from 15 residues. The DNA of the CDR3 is TGTGCCACCAGTGATAGCGGAATAAACACCGGGGAGCTGTTTTTT. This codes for CATSDSGINTGELFF.

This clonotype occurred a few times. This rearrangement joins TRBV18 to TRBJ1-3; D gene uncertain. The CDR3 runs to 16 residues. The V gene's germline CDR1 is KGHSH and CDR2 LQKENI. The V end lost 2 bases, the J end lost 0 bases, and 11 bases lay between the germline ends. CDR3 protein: CASSPAEGSSGNTIYF. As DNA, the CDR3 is TGTGCCAGCTCACCAGCGGAGGGCAGCTCTGGAAACACCATATATTTT.